This section outlines one TCR beta chain sequence together with its context. Its antigen is still unknown. Donors in the study were healthy people who gave bone marrow. The sample is drawn from a study of cytomegalovirus exposure and HLA in healthy donors. Study-level findings and limits: Earlier analysis looked at TCR beta V segments, and most were productive about 87% or about 30% of the time.

The CDR3 is 17 residues long. After removal of 5 bases from V and 4 bases from J, the junction contained 6 bases not matched to a gene. Germline V lookup: CDR1 KGHSH, CDR2 LQKENI. The primer mix had 60 Vbeta and 13 Jbeta primers. Some clones are missing from TCRdb's copy, which holds only in-frame ones; the method was immunoSEQ multiplex PCR. The sample holds 38,000 or so clones. The V gene is TRBV18, the J gene TRBJ2-2; 14 nucleotides align to TRBD2. Sequences were obtained from PBMCs. This sequence originates from a man in his forties in good health and CMV-seropositive. The CDR3 spells CASSSGLAGGLTGELFF. As DNA, the CDR3 is TGTGCCAGCTCATCCGGACTAGCGGGAGGTCTCACCGGGGAGCTGTTTTTT.